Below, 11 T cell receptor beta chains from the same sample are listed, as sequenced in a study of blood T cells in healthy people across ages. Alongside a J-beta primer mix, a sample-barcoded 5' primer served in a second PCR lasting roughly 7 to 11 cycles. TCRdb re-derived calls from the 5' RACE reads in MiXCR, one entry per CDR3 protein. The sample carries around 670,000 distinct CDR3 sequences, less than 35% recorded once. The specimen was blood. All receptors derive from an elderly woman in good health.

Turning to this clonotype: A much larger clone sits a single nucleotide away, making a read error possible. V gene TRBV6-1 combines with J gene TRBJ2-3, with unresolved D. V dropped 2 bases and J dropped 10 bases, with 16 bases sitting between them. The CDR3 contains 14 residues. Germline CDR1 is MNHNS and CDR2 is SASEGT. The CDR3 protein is CASSETDQALAQYF. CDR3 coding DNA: TGTGCCAGCAGTGAAACGGACCAAGCCCTTGCGCAGTATTTT.

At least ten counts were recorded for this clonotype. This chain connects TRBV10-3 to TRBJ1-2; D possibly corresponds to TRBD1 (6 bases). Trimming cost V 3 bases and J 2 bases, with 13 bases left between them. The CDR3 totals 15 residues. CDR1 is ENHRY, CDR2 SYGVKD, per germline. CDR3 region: CAISEILGQNYGYTF. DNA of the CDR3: TGTGCCATCAGTGAAATCCTCGGACAGAACTATGGCTACACCTTC.

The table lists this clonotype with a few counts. This CDR3 is CASSYPRRGGGETQYF. CDR3 coding DNA: TGTGCCAGCAGTTACCCTAGGCGGGGGGGCGGGGAGACCCAGTACTTC. The V and J genes are TRBV6-6 and TRBJ2-5; 9 bases agree with TRBD2. This CDR3 comprises 16 residues. The germline CDR1 and CDR2 sequences are MNHNY and SVGAGI (reference sequence). Trimming took 2 bases from V and 5 from J; bases not matched to a gene: 9.

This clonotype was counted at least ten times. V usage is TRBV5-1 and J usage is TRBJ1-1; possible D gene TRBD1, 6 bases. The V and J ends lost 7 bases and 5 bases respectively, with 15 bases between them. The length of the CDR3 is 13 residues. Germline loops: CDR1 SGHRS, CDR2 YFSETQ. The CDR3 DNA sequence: TGCGCCAGCCTCGGTCAGGGGAGGACTGAAGCTTTCTTT. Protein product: CASLGQGRTEAFF.

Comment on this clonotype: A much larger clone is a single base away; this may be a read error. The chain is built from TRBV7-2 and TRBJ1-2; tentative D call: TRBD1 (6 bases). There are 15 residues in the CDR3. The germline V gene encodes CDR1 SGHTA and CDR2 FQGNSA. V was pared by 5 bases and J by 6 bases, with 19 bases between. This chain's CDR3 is CASSPQTGRVDGYTF. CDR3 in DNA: TGTGCCAGCAGCCCCCAGACAGGACGGGTGGATGGCTACACCTTC. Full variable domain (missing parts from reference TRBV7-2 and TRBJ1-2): GAGVSQSPSNKVTEKGKDVELRCDPISGHTALYWYRQSLGQGLEFLIYFQGNSAPDKSGLPSDRFSAERTGGSVSTLTIQRTQQEDSAVYLCASSPQTGRVDGYTFGSGTRLTVV.

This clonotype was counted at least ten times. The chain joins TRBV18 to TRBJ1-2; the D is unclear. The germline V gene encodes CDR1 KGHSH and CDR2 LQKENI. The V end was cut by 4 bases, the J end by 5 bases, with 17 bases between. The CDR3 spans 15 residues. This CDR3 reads CASSLPFGSRYGYTF. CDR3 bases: TGTGCCAGCTCACTCCCCTTCGGCTCCAGATATGGCTACACCTTC.

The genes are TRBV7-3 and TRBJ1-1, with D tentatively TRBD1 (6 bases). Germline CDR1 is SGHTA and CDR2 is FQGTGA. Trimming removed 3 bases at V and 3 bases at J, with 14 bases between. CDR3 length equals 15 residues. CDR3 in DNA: TGTGCCAGCAGCTTGGGGCCTCAGGGGTACACTGAAGCTTTCTTT. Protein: CASSLGPQGYTEAFF.

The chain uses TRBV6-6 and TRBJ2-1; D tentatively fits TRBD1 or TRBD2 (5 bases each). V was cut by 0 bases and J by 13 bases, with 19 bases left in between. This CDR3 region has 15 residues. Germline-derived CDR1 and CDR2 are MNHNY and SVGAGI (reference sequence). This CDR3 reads CASSYSNGKGETQFF. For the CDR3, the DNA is TGTGCCAGCAGTTACTCGAACGGGAAAGGGGAGACCCAGTTCTTC.

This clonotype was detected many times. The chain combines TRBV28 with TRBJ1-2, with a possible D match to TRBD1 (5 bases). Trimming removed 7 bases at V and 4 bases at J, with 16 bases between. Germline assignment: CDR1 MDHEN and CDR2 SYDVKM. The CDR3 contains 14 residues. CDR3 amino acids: CASTGVGRSYGYTF. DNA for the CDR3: TGTGCCAGCACGGGGGTAGGGAGGTCCTATGGCTACACCTTC.

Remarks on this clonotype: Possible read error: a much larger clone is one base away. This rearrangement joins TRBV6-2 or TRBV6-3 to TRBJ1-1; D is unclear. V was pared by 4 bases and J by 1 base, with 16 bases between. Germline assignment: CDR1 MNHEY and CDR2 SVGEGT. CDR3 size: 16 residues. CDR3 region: CASSFHIGRRNTEAFF. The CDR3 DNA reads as TGTGCCAGCAGTTTTCACATCGGTAGGCGGAACACTGAAGCTTTCTTT.

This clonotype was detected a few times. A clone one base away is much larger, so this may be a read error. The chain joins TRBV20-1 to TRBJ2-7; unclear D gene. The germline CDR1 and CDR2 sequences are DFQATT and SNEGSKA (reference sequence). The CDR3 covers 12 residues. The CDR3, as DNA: TGCTGTGCCGTTGATCTCTCCTACGAGCAGTACTTC. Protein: CCAVDLSYEQYF.